This entry features one T cell receptor (beta chain) sequence. Several immunoSEQ plates held equal portions of the genomic DNA taken from each subset. This table comes from immunoSEQ multiplex PCR, and its TCRdb copy is limited to in-frame clones, with some not included. The sample has approximately 2.1 million clones, more than 85% seen once. These data belong to a study of shared clonotypes between healthy human individuals. Germline lookup yields CDR1 MDHEN and CDR2 SYDVKM. The CDR3 has 15 amino acids. The V and J ends lost 6 bases and 4 bases, in that order; junction bases with no gene match: 9. The gene calls are TRBV28 and TRBJ1-5; 7 bases map to TRBD1. This sequence originates from a man aged 18 to 30 in good health. Some clones in this sample may be carry-over from other donors' samples. The sequencing sample was made of naive CD4+ T cells from PBMCs. The sample's subset: CD45RA+ positively selected. CDR3 in DNA: TGTGCCAGCAGCTTGACAGGGATCCTAAATCAGCCCCAGCATTTT. Its translation is CASSLTGILNQPQHF.